In this sample, the clone carrying this T cell receptor beta chain turned up a few times. Germline V gene data show CDR1 as MNHEY and CDR2 as SMNVEV (reference sequence). V shed 4 bases, J shed 3 bases, and the junction held 8 bases outside the gene matches. This CDR3 has 17 amino acids. TCRdb reanalysed the RT-PCR reads using MiXCR and keeps one entry per CDR3 protein. The table has about 680,000 distinct CDR3 sequences, 12% to 15% seen once. V gene TRBV27 combines with J gene TRBJ2-5; 13 bases align to TRBD2. The source is a female donor in good health, serving as a healthy control. Sequencing was performed on memory CD4+ T cells from blood. CDR3 residues: CASSSRLAGGGEETQYF. The CDR3 DNA reads as TGTGCCAGCAGTTCTAGACTAGCGGGAGGTGGGGAAGAGACCCAGTACTTC.